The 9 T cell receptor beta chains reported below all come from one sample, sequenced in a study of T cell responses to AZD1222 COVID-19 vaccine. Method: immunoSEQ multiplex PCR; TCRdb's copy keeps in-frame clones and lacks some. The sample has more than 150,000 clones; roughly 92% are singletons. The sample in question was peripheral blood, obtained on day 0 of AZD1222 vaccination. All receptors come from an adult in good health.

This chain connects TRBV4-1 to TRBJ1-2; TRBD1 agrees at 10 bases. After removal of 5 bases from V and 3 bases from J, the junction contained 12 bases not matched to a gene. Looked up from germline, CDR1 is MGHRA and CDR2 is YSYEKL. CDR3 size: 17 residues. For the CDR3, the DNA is TGCGCCAGCAGCGAGGAGAAGGGACAGGGGCCCTACTATGGCTACACCTTC. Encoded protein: CASSEEKGQGPYYGYTF.

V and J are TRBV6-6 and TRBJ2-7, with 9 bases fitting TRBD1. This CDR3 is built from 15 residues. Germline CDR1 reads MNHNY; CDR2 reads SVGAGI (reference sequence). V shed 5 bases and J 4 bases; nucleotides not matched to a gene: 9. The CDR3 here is CASSTRTGATYEQYF. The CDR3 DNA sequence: TGTGCCAGCAGTACCAGGACAGGGGCGACATACGAGCAGTACTTC.

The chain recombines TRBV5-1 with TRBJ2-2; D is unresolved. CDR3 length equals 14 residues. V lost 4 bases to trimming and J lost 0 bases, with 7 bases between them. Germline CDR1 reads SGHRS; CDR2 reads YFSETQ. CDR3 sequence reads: CASSRTTNTGELFF. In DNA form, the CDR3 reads TGCGCCAGCAGCCGCACTACGAACACCGGGGAGCTGTTTTTT.

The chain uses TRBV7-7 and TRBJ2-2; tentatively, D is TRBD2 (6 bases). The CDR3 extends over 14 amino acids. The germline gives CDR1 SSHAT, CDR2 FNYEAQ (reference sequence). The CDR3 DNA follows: TGTGCTTGGGAGGCAGAAAGAGGCACCGGGGAGCTGTTTTTT. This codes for CAWEAERGTGELFF.

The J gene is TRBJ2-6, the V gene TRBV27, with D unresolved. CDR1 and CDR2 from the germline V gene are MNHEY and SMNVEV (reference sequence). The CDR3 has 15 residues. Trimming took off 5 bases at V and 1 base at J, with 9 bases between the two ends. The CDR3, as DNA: TGTGCCAGCAGTCCGAGACAATCTGGGGCCAACGTCCTGACTTTC. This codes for CASSPRQSGANVLTF.

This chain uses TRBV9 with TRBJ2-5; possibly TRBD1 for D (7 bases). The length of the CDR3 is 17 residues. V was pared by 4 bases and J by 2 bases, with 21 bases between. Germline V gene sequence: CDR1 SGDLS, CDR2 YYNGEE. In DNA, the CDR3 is TGTGCCAGCAGCACAAGCTCAGGGGGAGGTGCACAAGAGACCCAGTACTTC. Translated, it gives CASSTSSGGGAQETQYF.

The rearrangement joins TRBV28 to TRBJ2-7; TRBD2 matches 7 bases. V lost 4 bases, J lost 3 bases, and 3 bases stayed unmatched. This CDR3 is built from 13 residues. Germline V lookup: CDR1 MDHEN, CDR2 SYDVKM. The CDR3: CASSSRGDYEQYV. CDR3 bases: TGTGCCAGCAGTTCCCGGGGGGACTACGAGCAGTACGTC.

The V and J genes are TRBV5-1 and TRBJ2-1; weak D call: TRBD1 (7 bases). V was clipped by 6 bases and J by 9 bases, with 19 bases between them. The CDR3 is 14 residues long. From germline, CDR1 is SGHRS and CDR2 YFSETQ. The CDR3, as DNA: TGCGCCAGCACCCCATGGGCAGGGGGGCCTGAGCAGTTCTTC. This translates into CASTPWAGGPEQFF.

The CDR3 DNA reads as TGTGCCAGCAGCTTAGGGGTGGCCGGGGAGCTGTTTTTT. Translation gives CASSLGVAGELFF. The chain combines TRBV7-8 with TRBJ2-2, with unresolved D. CDR3 length: 13 amino acids. V was trimmed by 1 base and J by 6 bases, leaving 6 bases between them. Germline CDR1 is SGHVS and CDR2 is FQNEAQ.